This TCR beta chain stems from a study of blood T cells in healthy people across ages. Overall study context: Capture by template switching was about one barcoded beta molecule per two T cells.

In the case of this clonotype: Its specificity is not known.

The use of a sample-barcoded 5' primer and a J-beta primer mix characterized a second PCR of roughly 6 to 11 cycles. All cDNA molecules were each tagged by a template-switch adaptor with 12 random nucleotides. TCRdb fed the 5' RACE reads into MiXCR, producing one record per CDR3 protein. The data contain 380,000 or so distinct CDR3 sequences, approximately 51% of them singletons. General study findings and limits: Roughly linear declines in TCR beta diversity per million T cells occurred with age.

CDR3 size: 14 residues. The germline gives CDR1 SQVTM, CDR2 ANQGSEA. V was shortened by 8 bases and J by 5 bases, with 20 bases between the two germline ends. The J gene is TRBJ2-3, the V gene TRBV29-1; possible D gene TRBD2, 6 bases. The sequenced sample consisted of blood. The receptor's source is a man aged 60 to 69 in good health. CDR3 sequence: CSCGEASRGDTQYF. The CDR3 DNA reads as TGCAGCTGTGGGGAGGCGAGCCGAGGAGATACGCAGTATTTT.